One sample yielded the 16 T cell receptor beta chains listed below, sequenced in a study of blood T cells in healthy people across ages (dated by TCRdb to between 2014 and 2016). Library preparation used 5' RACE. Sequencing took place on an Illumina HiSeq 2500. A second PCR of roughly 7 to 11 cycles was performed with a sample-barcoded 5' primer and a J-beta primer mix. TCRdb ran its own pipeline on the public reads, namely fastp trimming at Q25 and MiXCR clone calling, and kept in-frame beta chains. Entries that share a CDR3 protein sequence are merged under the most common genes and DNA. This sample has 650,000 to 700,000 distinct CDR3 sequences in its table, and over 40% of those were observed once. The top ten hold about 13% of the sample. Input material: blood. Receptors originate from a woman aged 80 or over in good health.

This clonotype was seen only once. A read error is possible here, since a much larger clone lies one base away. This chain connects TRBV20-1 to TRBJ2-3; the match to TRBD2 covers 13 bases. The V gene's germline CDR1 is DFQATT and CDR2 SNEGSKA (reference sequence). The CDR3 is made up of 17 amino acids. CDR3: CGARDRTSGSRTDTQYF. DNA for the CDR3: TGCGGTGCTAGAGATCGGACTAGCGGGAGCCGCACAGATACGCAGTATTTT.

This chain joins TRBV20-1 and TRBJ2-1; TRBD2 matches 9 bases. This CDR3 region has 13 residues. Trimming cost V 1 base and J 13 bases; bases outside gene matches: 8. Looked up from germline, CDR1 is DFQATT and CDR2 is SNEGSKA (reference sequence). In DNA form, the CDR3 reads TGCAGTGCTAGAGTTAGCGGGGGCCCAACCCAGTTCTTC. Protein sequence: CSARVSGGPTQFF.

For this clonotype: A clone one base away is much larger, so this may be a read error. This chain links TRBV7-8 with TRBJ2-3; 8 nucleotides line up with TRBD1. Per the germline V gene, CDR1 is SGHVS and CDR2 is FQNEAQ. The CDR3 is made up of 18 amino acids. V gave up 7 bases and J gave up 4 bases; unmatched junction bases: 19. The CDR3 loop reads CASTDRRPGQEFPDTQYF. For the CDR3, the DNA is TGTGCCAGCACCGATCGGAGGCCGGGACAGGAATTTCCAGATACGCAGTATTTT.

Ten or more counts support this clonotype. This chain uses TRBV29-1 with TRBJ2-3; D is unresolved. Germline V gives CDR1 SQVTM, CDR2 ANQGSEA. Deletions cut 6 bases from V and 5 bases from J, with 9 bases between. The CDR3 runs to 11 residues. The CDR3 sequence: CSVPWGDTQYF. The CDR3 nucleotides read TGCAGCGTCCCGTGGGGAGATACGCAGTATTTT.

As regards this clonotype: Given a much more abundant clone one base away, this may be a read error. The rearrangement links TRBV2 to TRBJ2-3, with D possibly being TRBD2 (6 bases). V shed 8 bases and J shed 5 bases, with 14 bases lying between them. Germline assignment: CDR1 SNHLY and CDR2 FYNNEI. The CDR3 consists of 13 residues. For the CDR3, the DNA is TGTGCCAGCCGTGGGGGGATGGGAGATACGCAGTATTTT. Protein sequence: CASRGGMGDTQYF.

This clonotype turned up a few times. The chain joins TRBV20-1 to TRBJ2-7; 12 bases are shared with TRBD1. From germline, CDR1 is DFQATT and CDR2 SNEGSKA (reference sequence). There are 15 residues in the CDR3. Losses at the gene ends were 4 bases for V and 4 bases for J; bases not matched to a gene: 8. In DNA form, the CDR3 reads TGCAGTGCTAAAACCGGGACAGGGGGCAAATACGAGCAGTACTTC. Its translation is CSAKTGTGGKYEQYF.

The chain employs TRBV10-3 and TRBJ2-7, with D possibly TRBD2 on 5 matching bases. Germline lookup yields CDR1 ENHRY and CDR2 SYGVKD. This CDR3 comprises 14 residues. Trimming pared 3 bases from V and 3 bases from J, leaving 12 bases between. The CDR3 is CAISDFKADYEQYF. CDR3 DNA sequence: TGTGCCATCAGTGACTTCAAAGCGGACTACGAGCAGTACTTC.

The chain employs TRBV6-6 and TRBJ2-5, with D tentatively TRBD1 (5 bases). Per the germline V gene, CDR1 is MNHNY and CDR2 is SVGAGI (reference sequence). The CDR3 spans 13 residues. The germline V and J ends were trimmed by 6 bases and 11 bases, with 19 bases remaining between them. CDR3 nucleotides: TGTGCCAGCAGGGGGCCAGGGTACAATGAGCAGTACTTC. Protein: CASRGPGYNEQYF.

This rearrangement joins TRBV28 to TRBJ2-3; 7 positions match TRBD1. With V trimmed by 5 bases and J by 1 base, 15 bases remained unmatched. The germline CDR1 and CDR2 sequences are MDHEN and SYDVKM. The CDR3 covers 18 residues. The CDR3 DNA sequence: TGTGCCAGCAGTCCTATTATAATACGGGACAGCCGCACAGATACGCAGTATTTT. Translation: CASSPIIIRDSRTDTQYF.

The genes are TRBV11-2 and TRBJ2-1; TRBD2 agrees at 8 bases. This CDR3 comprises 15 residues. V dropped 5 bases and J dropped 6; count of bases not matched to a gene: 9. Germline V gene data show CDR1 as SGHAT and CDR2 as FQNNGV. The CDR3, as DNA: TGTGCCAGCAGCACGGGACGAGCGGGAGTCAATGAGCAGTTCTTC. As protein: CASSTGRAGVNEQFF.

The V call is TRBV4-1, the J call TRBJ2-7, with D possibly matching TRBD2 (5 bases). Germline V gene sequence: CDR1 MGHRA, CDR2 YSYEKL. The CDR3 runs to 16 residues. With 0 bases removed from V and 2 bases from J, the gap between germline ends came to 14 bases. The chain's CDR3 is CASSQELRLATYEQYF. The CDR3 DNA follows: TGCGCCAGCAGCCAAGAACTAAGGCTAGCCACCTACGAGCAGTACTTC.

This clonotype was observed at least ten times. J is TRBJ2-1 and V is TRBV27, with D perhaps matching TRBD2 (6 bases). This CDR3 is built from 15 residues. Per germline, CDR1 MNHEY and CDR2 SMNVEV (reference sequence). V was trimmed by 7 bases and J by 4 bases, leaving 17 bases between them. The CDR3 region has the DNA TGTGCCAGCATGACAGATTGGGAGGCTTACAATGAGCAGTTCTTC. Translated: CASMTDWEAYNEQFF.

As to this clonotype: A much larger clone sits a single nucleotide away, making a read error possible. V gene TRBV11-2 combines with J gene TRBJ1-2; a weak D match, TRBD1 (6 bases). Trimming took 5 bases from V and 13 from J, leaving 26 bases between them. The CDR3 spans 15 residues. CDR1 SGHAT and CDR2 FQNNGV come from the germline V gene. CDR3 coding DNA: TGTGCCAGCAGCCCTCTCGGCGGCAGGGGAATGAGCTGCACCTTC. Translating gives CASSPLGGRGMSCTF.

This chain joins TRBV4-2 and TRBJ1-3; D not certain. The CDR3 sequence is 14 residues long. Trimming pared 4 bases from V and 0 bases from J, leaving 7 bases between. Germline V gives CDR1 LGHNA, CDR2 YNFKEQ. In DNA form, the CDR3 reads TGTGCCAGCAGCCCATGGGTCTCTGGAAACACCATATATTTT. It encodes CASSPWVSGNTIYF.

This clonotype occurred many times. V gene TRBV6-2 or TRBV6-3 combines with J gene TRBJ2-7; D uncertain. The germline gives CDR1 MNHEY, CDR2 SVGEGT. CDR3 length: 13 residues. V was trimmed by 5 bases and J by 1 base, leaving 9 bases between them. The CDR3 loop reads CASSPVQSYEQYF. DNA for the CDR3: TGTGCCAGCAGTCCCGTGCAGTCCTACGAGCAGTACTTC.

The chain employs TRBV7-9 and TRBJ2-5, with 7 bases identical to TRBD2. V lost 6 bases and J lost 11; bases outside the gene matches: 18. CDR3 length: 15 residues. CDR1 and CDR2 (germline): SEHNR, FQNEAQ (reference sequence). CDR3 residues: CASSSLTSTGDEQYF. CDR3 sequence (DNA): TGTGCCAGCAGTTCTCTGACTAGCACGGGCGATGAGCAGTACTTC.